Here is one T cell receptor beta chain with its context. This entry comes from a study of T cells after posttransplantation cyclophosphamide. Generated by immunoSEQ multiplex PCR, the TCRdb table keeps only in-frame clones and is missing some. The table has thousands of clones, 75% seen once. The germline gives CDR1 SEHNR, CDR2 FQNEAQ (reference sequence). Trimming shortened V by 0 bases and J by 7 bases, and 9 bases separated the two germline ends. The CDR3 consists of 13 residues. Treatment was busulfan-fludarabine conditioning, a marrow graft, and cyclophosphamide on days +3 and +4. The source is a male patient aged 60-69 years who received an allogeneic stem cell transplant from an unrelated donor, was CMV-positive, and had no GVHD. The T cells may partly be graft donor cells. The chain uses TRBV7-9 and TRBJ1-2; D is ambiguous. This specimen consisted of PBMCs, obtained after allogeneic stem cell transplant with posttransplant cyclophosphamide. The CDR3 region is CASSLASGSGYTF. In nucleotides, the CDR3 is TGTGCCAGCAGCTTAGCGAGCGGCTCTGGCTACACCTTC.